Presented here are 19 T cell receptor beta chains from one specimen sequenced in a study of blood T cell repertoires in COVID-19. The table came from immunoSEQ multiplex PCR; TCRdb's copy has only in-frame clones and leaves some out. The repertoire holds about 160,000 clones, with around nine tenths as singletons. Sequencing was performed on peripheral blood. The receptors stem from a woman in her 70s with COVID-19, enrolled during active disease.

The chain joins TRBV3-1 (or the pseudogene TRBV3-2) to TRBJ2-7; D gene ambiguous. V gave up 4 bases and J gave up 5 bases, with 12 bases separating them. There are 13 residues in the CDR3. The germline CDR1 and CDR2 sequences are LGHDT and YNNKEL (reference sequence). CDR3 nucleotides: TGTGCCAGCAGCCTAAGCCGCGGAGACGAGCAGTACTTC. Protein: CASSLSRGDEQYF.

The rearrangement uses TRBV7-9 and TRBJ2-5; the D gene is possibly TRBD2 (6 bases). Germline CDR1 reads SEHNR; CDR2 reads FQNEAQ (reference sequence). CDR3 length: 15 amino acids. V gave up 1 base and J gave up 0 bases, with 9 bases separating them. CDR3 coding DNA: TGTGCCAGCAGCTTAGACGGAGGGAACCAAGAGACCCAGTACTTC. This encodes CASSLDGGNQETQYF. The variable domain in full, with the rest retrieved from reference TRBV7-9 and TRBJ2-5, is DTGVSQNPRHKITKRGQNVTFRCDPISEHNRLYWYRQTLGQGPEFLTYFQNEAQLEKSRLLSDRFSAERPKGSFSTLEIQRTEQGDSAMYLCASSLDGGNQETQYFGPGTRLLVL.

The chain links TRBV19 to TRBJ1-3; the D gene is possibly TRBD1 (6 bases). Deletions cut 6 bases from V and 0 bases from J, with 21 bases between. Germline CDR1 is LNHDA and CDR2 is SQIVND (reference sequence). This CDR3 is 18 amino acids long. For the CDR3, the DNA is TGTGCCAGTAGCACACCGGGACAACAACTCTCCTCTGGAAACACCATATATTTT. Protein sequence: CASSTPGQQLSSGNTIYF.

This sequence joins TRBV5-1 and TRBJ2-1; 8 positions match TRBD1. The CDR3 runs to 16 residues. Germline CDR1 and CDR2: SGHRS and YFSETQ. V shed 1 base and J 3 bases; nucleotides not matched to a gene: 6. Here the CDR3 DNA reads TGCGCCAGCAGCTTGCAGGGGACAGGACTCTACAATGAGCAGTTCTTC. Amino acids: CASSLQGTGLYNEQFF.

The sample holds one count of this clone. The V and J genes are TRBV7-9 and TRBJ1-3, with 8 nucleotides matching TRBD1. V lost 4 bases, J lost 0 bases, and 5 bases stayed unmatched. This CDR3 spans 16 amino acids. CDR1 is SEHNR, CDR2 FQNEAQ, per germline (reference sequence). CDR3 amino acids: CASSSYRGNSGNTIYF. The CDR3 nucleotides read TGTGCCAGCAGCTCCTACAGGGGGAACTCTGGAAACACCATATATTTT.

The DNA for the CDR3 is TGTGCCAGCAGCGCGCGATACACCCCGGGGTCCTACGAGCAGTACTTC. It is translated as CASSARYTPGSYEQYF. V is TRBV21-1 and J is TRBJ2-7; the listed D gene, TRBD2, was not tested against the DNA. TRBV21-1 is a listed pseudogene. The CDR3 loop spans 16 amino acids.

The chain uses TRBV5-1 and TRBJ2-3; 9 bases fit TRBD2. V lost 0 bases and J lost 4; bases outside the gene matches: 6. The CDR3 length is 16 residues. CDR1 and CDR2 (germline): SGHRS, YFSETQ. CDR3 DNA sequence: TGCGCCAGCAGCTTGGATGCTAGCGGGGAAGCAGATACGCAGTATTTT. Translating it yields CASSLDASGEADTQYF.

The chain couples TRBV24-1 to TRBJ2-5; 9 positions agree with TRBD1. The CDR3 has 16 amino acids. The V and J ends lost 3 bases and 5 bases, in that order; junction bases with no gene match: 9. Germline V CDR1 and CDR2: KGHDR, SFDVKD. CDR3 nucleotides: TGTGCCACCAGTGATCGGACCGGGACAGGGTCTGAGACCCAGTACTTC. Translation: CATSDRTGTGSETQYF.

J is TRBJ2-2 and V is TRBV10-2; D perhaps matches TRBD2 (5 bases). Germline values: CDR1 WSHSY, CDR2 SAAADI. The CDR3 totals 13 residues. V shed 7 bases and J shed 5 bases, with 11 bases lying between them. The CDR3 nucleotides read TGCGCCAGCAAAGGGTTAGCGACCGGGGAGCTGTTTTTT. Translation: CASKGLATGELFF.

The V call is TRBV14, the J call TRBJ1-3; D is unresolved. There are 14 residues in the CDR3. Germline values: CDR1 SGHDN, CDR2 FVKESK. With 4 bases removed from V and 4 bases from J, the gap between germline ends came to 11 bases. The CDR3 region has the DNA TGTGCCAGCAGCCCCCCGCTCGGGGGAAACACCATATATTTT. It encodes CASSPPLGGNTIYF. Full variable domain (remainder filled in from reference TRBV14 and TRBJ1-3): EAGVTQFPSHSVIEKGQTVTLRCDPISGHDNLYWYRRVMGKEIKFLLHFVKESKQDESGMPNNRFLAERTGGTYSTLKVQPAELEDSGVYFCASSPPLGGNTIYFGEGSWLTVV.

This clone came up once. The genes are TRBV28 and TRBJ1-2, with a weak D call TRBD1 (5 bases). The CDR3 consists of 15 residues. Germline V CDR1 and CDR2: MDHEN, SYDVKM. V was shortened by 6 bases and J by 4 bases, with 18 bases between the two germline ends. The CDR3: CASRSGGTLLYGYTF. Here the CDR3 DNA reads TGTGCCAGCAGATCCGGCGGGACTCTCCTCTATGGCTACACCTTC.

The chain is built from TRBV7-8 and TRBJ2-1, with a tentative D call TRBD1 (6 bases). The CDR3 is 14 residues long. Trimming cost V 8 bases and J 5 bases, with 16 bases left between them. Germline V gene lookup returns CDR1 SGHVS and CDR2 FQNEAQ. DNA for the CDR3: TGTGCCAGCGTCCGCAGGGGCCAAGACAATGAGCAGTTCTTC. Its translation is CASVRRGQDNEQFF.

J is TRBJ2-7 and V is TRBV19; perhaps TRBD1 as D (6 bases). The CDR3 totals 14 residues. Germline V CDR1 and CDR2: LNHDA, SQIVND (reference sequence). V was pared by 1 base and J by 2 bases, with 9 bases between. The DNA of the CDR3 is TGTGCCAGTAGTATAGGAGGACAGACCTACGAGCAGTACTTC. This codes for CASSIGGQTYEQYF.

The rearrangement uses TRBV28 and TRBJ2-7; TRBD1 is a possible D gene (5 bases). Trimming removed 1 base from V and 0 bases from J, with 19 bases in between. The CDR3 extends over 18 amino acids. From germline, CDR1 is MDHEN and CDR2 SYDVKM. CDR3 loop: CASSLSPGRVIGSYEQYF. The CDR3 DNA reads as TGTGCCAGCAGTTTATCGCCCGGCAGGGTAATCGGCTCCTACGAGCAGTACTTC.

The V gene is TRBV11-2, the J gene TRBJ2-1; a weak D match, TRBD1 (7 bases). V lost 5 bases and J lost 1, with 15 bases in between. In germline, CDR1 is SGHAT, CDR2 FQNNGV. The CDR3 has 16 amino acids. The CDR3 protein is CASSLGRGQSYNEQFF. The CDR3 DNA sequence: TGTGCCAGCAGCCTGGGGCGGGGACAGTCCTACAATGAGCAGTTCTTC.

The rearrangement joins TRBV5-1 to TRBJ1-4; D unclear. The CDR3 is made up of 15 amino acids. Germline CDR1 and CDR2: SGHRS and YFSETQ. V was trimmed by 1 base and J by 0 bases, leaving 7 bases between them. This chain's CDR3 is CASSLLSATNEKLFF. CDR3 DNA: TGCGCCAGCAGCTTGTTGTCTGCAACTAATGAAAAACTGTTTTTT.

The chain couples TRBV18 to TRBJ1-2; perhaps TRBD1 as D (5 bases). The CDR3 length is 13 residues. The germline V gene encodes CDR1 KGHSH and CDR2 LQKENI. Between the trimmed V and J ends, which lost 3 bases and 4 bases, there was a span of 9 bases. The CDR3 bases are TGTGCCAGCTCACCTTCGCAGGGCTATGGCTACACCTTC. As protein: CASSPSQGYGYTF.

V gene TRBV5-1 combines with J gene TRBJ1-1; TRBD1 is a possible D gene (6 bases). CDR3 length: 15 residues. Germline loops: CDR1 SGHRS, CDR2 YFSETQ. Deletions cut 4 bases from V and 1 base from J, with 14 bases between. CDR3: CASSLTGTRNTEAFF. The CDR3 DNA sequence: TGCGCCAGCAGCCTCACCGGGACAAGGAACACTGAAGCTTTCTTT.

The rearrangement links TRBV15 to TRBJ2-3, with TRBD2 identical over 9 bases. The J segment lost 1 base and the V segment lost 0 bases, leaving 2 bases of the junction unmatched. In germline, CDR1 is LNHNV, CDR2 YYDKDF (reference sequence). CDR3 size: 16 residues. CDR3 nucleotide sequence: TGTGCCACCAGCAGAGACTTAGCGGGGGGCACAGATACGCAGTATTTT. Residues: CATSRDLAGGTDTQYF.